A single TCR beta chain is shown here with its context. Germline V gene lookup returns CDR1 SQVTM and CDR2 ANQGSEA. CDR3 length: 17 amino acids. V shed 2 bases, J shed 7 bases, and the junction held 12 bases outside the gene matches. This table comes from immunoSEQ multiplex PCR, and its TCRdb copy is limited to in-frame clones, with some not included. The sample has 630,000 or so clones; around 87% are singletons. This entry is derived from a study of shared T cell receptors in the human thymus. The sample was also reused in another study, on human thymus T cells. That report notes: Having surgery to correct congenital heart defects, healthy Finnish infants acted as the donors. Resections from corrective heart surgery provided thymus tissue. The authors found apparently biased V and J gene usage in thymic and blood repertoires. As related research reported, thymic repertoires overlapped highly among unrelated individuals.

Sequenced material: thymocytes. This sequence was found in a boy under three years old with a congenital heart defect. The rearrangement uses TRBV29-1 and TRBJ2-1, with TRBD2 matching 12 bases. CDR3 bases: TGCAGCGTTGAATCAAGGAACGGGACTAGCGGGTGGAATGAGCAGTTCTTC. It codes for CSVESRNGTSGWNEQFF.